These T cell receptor beta chains were read from a single sample in a study of cytomegalovirus exposure and HLA in healthy donors. TCRdb's table, derived via immunoSEQ multiplex PCR, lists solely in-frame clones and lacks some. The sample has approximately 110,000 clones, 70% to 80% seen once. Sample: PBMCs. These receptors were collected from a man between 45 and 60 years old in good health and CMV-seronegative. The CDR3 runs from the conserved cysteine through the conserved F or W. D genes are given only for firm matches. Expanded clones get a size class; other rows say once, few or many, or leave the size out.

v_call	clone_size	j_call	d_call	cdr3_nt	cdr3_aa
TRBV5-8	.	TRBJ1-2	TRBD1	TGTGCCAGCAGCTTGACAGGGGGAGTTAACTATGGCTACACCTTC	CASSLTGGVNYGYTF
TRBV4-2	.	TRBJ1-4	.	TGTGCCAGCAGCCCGGGGGGGGTTAATGAAAAACTGTTTTTT	CASSPGGVNEKLFF
TRBV7-9	once	TRBJ1-2	.	TGTTCCAGCAGCCCGTCCCCGGGGGGCGCTGGCTACACCTTC	CSSSPSPGGAGYTF
TRBV18	.	TRBJ1-4	TRBD1	TGTGCCAGCTCATCAGACAGGGCGGGCGGTGAAAAACTGTTTTTT	CASSSDRAGGEKLFF
TRBV7-9	.	TRBJ1-4	TRBD1	TGTGCCAGCAGCTTAGATTTCCAGGGGGCATCGGGTGAAAAACTGTTTTTT	CASSLDFQGASGEKLFF
TRBV4-1	.	TRBJ1-2	.	TGCGCCAGCAGCCAGCTACCGGGACCTAAGCGGGGCTATGGCTACACCTTC	CASSQLPGPKRGYGYTF
TRBV6-6	few	TRBJ2-7	.	TGTGCCAGCAGTTACGGGAGGGAGCAGTACTTC	CASSYGREQYF
TRBV7-8	.	TRBJ1-2	.	TGTGCCAGCAGCTTTGACAGGAACTATGGCTACACCTTC	CASSFDRNYGYTF
TRBV14	.	TRBJ2-3	.	TGTGCCAGCAGCCCCCTCGGCGGGCTTCGGACAGATACGCAGTATTTT	CASSPLGGLRTDTQYF
TRBV28	.	TRBJ2-2	TRBD2	TGTGCCAGCAGTTTGCGGCGGGGGGAGAACACCGGGGAGCTGTTTTTT	CASSLRRGENTGELFF
TRBV11-2	.	TRBJ2-3	.	TGTGCCAGCAGCTCGGGCGGGGAGAATACGCAGTATTTT	CASSSGGENTQYF
TRBV2	.	TRBJ2-3	TRBD2	TGTGCCAGCAGTGAACCGCTAGCGGGGGTCACAGATACGCAGTATTTT	CASSEPLAGVTDTQYF
TRBV5-1	.	TRBJ2-5	TRBD1	TGCGCCAGCAGCTTTTCCGGGACAGGGGTAGAGACCCAGTACTTC	CASSFSGTGVETQYF
TRBV18	.	TRBJ1-2	.	TGTGCCAGCTCACCACCGGGGAGGGGAGGATGCACCTTC	CASSPPGRGGCTF
TRBV6-1	.	TRBJ2-3	.	TGTGCCAGCAGTGCCTTCGTTGCAGATACGCAGTATTTT	CASSAFVADTQYF
TRBV7-9	.	TRBJ2-1	.	TGTGCCAGCAGCTTTCAATCCGGGTCCTACAATGAGCAGTTCTTC	CASSFQSGSYNEQFF
TRBV4-1	.	TRBJ1-5	.	TGCGCCAGCAGCCGCCGACGTCAGGGGACCTTCAATCAGCCCCAGCATTTT	CASSRRRQGTFNQPQHF
TRBV6-5	.	TRBJ1-1	.	TGTGCCAGCAGTCCACAGGGCACTGAAGCTTTCTTT	CASSPQGTEAFF
TRBV15	once	TRBJ2-1	TRBD2	TGTGCCACCAGCAGTGGGGGGGGTGTCTACAATGAGCAGTTCTTC	CATSSGGGVYNEQFF
TRBV4-3	few	TRBJ1-2	.	TGCGCCAGCAGCCAAGATCAGGGGCGGAAAGGCTACACCTTC	CASSQDQGRKGYTF
TRBV5-1	few	TRBJ2-2	TRBD1	TGCGCCAGCAGCTCGCCCCAGATCCGGGACAGGACCTTTGCGAACACCGGGGAGCTGTTTTTT	CASSSPQIRDRTFANTGELFF
TRBV5-1	once	TRBJ2-5	.	TGCGCCAGCAGCTTCAACAGCAAACAAGAGACCCAGTACTTC	CASSFNSKQETQYF
TRBV2	once	TRBJ1-1	.	TGTGCCAGCAGTGATCTAGAGAACACTGAAGCTTTCTTT	CASSDLENTEAFF
TRBV7-2	.	TRBJ2-5	TRBD2	TGTGCCAGCAGCTTAGGTAGCGGGGGGGCGACCCAGTACTTC	CASSLGSGGATQYF
TRBV5-1	once	TRBJ2-5	TRBD1	TGCGCCAGTCTAGGGACAGGGGGCCAAGAGACCCAGTACTTC	CASLGTGGQETQYF
TRBV6-6	.	TRBJ1-3	TRBD1	TGTGCCAGCAGTGTCGGGACAGCTGGAAACACCATATATTTT	CASSVGTAGNTIYF
TRBV7-2	.	TRBJ1-1	.	TGTGCCAGCAGCTTAGCGAGGATGAACACTGAAGCTTTCTTT	CASSLARMNTEAFF
TRBV5-1	.	TRBJ2-1	TRBD2	TGCGCCAGCGCTGGTAGCTTAGCGGGGGGTCGGAATGAGCAGTTCTTC	CASAGSLAGGRNEQFF
TRBV9	.	TRBJ1-1	.	TGTGCCAGCAGCGTAGACTCAGGGGAAGCTTTCTTT	CASSVDSGEAFF
TRBV6-6	.	TRBJ1-2	TRBD1	TGTGCCAGCAGTTACAGCCCGACAGGGAACTATGGCTACACCTTC	CASSYSPTGNYGYTF
TRBV7-9	.	TRBJ2-5	TRBD2	TGTGCCAGCAGCTCGAGCGGGGGGCCAGAGACCCAGTACTTC	CASSSSGGPETQYF
TRBV9	.	TRBJ1-2	TRBD1	TGTGCCAGCAGCGCAGGGACGGACAGGGGTTCGGGCTACACCTTC	CASSAGTDRGSGYTF
TRBV6-6	.	TRBJ1-1	TRBD1	TGTGCCAGCGGCCCCGGACAGGGGGCCGGGAACACTGAAGCTTTCTTT	CASGPGQGAGNTEAFF
TRBV5-4	.	TRBJ2-1	TRBD2	TGTGCCAGCAGCTTGGGGGGGAGCGGGGGGTACAATGAGCAGTTCTTC	CASSLGGSGGYNEQFF
TRBV6-1	.	TRBJ2-1	TRBD1	TGTGCCAGCAGTGAAGGGACAGGGGGCTACAATGAGCAGTTCTTC	CASSEGTGGYNEQFF
TRBV28	.	TRBJ1-2	.	TGTGCCAGCAGTGGCCGAGGCAGTATCCTTCAAGGCTACACCTTC	CASSGRGSILQGYTF
TRBV19	.	TRBJ2-2	.	TGTGCCAGTAGTATAATACAGGGGAACACCGGGGAGCTGTTTTTT	CASSIIQGNTGELFF
TRBV9	.	TRBJ2-1	TRBD1	TGTGCCAGCAGCGCGGGACAGGGGTTCTACAATGAGCAGTTCTTC	CASSAGQGFYNEQFF
TRBV19	.	TRBJ1-2	.	TGTGCCAGTAGCAAACTCGAGGCGGGGGCGGGCTACACCTTC	CASSKLEAGAGYTF
TRBV29-1	once	TRBJ2-1	.	TGCAGCGCCGAATTGACACAGGGTGGAGAGCAGTTCTTC	CSAELTQGGEQFF
TRBV13	.	TRBJ2-7	.	TGTGCCAGCAGCATTAGTAGCGAGCAGTACTTC	CASSISSEQYF
TRBV9	few	TRBJ1-2	.	TGTGCCAGCAGCGCCGAGACAGCTAACTATGGCTACACCTTC	CASSAETANYGYTF
TRBV6-5	.	TRBJ2-1	.	TGTGCCAGCAGTTACTCGAGGCCTAGAACGAATGAGCAGTTCTTC	CASSYSRPRTNEQFF
TRBV5-1	.	TRBJ1-2	.	TGCGCCAGCAGCTTGGGCGCGAACTATGGCTACACCTTC	CASSLGANYGYTF
TRBV5-1	.	TRBJ1-5	.	TGCGCCAGCAGCCCAGGTGGTACGAGCAATCAGCCCCAGCATTTT	CASSPGGTSNQPQHF
TRBV7-8	once	TRBJ2-5	TRBD2	TGTGCCAGCAGCTCCCGACTAGCGGGGGGGGGAGAGACCCAGTACTTC	CASSSRLAGGGETQYF
TRBV7-9	.	TRBJ1-5	.	TGTGCCAGCAGCTTGGGCTCAGCTCAGCCCCAGCATTTT	CASSLGSAQPQHF
TRBV6-5	.	TRBJ2-3	TRBD2	TGTGCCAGCAGTTACGGAGCGGGGGGGCAAGATACGCAGTATTTT	CASSYGAGGQDTQYF
TRBV27	.	TRBJ2-7	TRBD1	TGTGCCAGCACCCCAGGGGACAGGGCCGAGCAGTACTTC	CASTPGDRAEQYF
TRBV28	.	TRBJ1-5	.	TGTGCCAGCAGTGTTGGGGGGGAGAGCAATCAGCCCCAGCATTTT	CASSVGGESNQPQHF